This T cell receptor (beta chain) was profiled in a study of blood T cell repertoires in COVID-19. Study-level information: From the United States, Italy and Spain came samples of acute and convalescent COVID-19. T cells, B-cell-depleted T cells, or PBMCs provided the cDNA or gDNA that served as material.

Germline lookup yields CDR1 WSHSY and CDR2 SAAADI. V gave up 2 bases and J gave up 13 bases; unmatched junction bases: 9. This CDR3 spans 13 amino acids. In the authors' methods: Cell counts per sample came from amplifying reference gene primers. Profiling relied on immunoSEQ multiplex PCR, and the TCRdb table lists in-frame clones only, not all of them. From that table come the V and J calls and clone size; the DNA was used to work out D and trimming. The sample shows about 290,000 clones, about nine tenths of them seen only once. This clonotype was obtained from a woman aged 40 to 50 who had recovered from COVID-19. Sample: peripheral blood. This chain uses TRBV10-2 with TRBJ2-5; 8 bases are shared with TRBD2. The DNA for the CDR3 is TGCGCCAGCAGTGAGCCCCCCAGCGGGAGACTGTACTTC. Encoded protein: CASSEPPSGRLYF.